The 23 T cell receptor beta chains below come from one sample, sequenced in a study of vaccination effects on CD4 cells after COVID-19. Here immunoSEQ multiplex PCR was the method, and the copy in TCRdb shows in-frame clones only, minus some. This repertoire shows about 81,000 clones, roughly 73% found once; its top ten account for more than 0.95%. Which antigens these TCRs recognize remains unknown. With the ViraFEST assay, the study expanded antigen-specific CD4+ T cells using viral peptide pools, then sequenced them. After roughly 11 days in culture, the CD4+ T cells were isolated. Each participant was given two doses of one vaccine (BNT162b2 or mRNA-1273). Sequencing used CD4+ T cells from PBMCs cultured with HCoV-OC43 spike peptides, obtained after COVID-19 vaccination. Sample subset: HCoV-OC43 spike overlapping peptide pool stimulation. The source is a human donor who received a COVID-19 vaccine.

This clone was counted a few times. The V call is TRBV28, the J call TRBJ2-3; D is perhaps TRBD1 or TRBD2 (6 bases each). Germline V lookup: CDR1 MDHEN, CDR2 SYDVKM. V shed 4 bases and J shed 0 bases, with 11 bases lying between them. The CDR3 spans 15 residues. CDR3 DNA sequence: TGTGCCAGCAGTTACGGGGGCCTTAGCACAGATACGCAGTATTTT. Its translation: CASSYGGLSTDTQYF.

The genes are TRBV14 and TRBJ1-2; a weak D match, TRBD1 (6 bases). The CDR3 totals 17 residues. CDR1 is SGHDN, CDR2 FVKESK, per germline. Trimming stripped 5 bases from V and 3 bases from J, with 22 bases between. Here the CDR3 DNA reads TGTGCCAGCAGCGGTACTTTCACAGGGAGTTCTTACTATGGCTACACCTTC. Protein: CASSGTFTGSSYYGYTF.

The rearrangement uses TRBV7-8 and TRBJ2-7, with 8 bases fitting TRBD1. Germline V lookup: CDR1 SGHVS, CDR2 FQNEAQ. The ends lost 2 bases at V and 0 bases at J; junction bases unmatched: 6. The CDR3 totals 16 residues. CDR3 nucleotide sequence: TGTGCCAGCAGCTTAACTGGGACAGGAAACTCCTACGAGCAGTACGTC. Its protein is CASSLTGTGNSYEQYV.

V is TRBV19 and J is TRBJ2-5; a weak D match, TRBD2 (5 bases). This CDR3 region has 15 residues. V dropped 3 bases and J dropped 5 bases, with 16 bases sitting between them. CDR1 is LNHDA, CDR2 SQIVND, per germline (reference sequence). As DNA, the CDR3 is TGTGCCAGTAGTATCCGGGAAGTTGGTTGGGAGACCCAGTACTTC. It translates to CASSIREVGWETQYF.

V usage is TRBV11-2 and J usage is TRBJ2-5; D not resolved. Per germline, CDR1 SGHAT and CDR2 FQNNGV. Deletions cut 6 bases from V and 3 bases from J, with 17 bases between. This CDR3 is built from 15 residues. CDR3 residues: CASRTLLIPKETQYF. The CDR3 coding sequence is TGTGCCAGCAGGACCCTCCTCATTCCGAAAGAGACCCAGTACTTC.

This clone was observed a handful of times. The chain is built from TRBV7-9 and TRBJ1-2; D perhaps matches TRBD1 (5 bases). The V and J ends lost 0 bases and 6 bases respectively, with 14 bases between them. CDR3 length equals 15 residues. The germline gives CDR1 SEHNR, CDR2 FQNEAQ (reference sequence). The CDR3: CASSLAQRGRDGYTF. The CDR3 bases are TGTGCCAGCAGCTTAGCGCAAAGGGGTCGGGATGGCTACACCTTC. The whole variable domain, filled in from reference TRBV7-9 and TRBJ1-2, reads DTGVSQNPRHKITKRGQNVTFRCDPISEHNRLYWYRQTLGQGPEFLTYFQNEAQLEKSRLLSDRFSAERPKGSFSTLEIQRTEQGDSAMYLCASSLAQRGRDGYTFGSGTRLTVV.

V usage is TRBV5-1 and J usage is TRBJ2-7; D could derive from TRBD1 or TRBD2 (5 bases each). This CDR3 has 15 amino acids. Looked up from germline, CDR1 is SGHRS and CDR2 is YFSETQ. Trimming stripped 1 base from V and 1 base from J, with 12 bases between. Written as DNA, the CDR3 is TGCGCCAGCAGCTTGTTCGGGACGGTTTCCTACGAGCAGTACGTC. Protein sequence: CASSLFGTVSYEQYV.

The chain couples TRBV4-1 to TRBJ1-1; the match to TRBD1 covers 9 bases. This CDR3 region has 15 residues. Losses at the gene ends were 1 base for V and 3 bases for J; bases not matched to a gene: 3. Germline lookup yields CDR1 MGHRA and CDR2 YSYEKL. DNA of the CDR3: TGCGCCAGCAGCCAAGGGGACAGGGCCTACACTGAAGCTTTCTTT. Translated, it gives CASSQGDRAYTEAFF.

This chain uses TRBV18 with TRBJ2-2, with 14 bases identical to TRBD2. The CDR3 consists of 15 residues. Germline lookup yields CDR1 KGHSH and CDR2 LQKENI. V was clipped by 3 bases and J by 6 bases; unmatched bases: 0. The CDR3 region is CASSPGLAGAGELFF. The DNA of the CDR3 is TGTGCCAGCTCACCGGGACTAGCGGGGGCCGGGGAGCTGTTTTTT.

CDR3 DNA sequence: TGTGCCAGCAGCCGGGAAGGGACAGGGAAGTGGTACGAGCAGTACGTC. It encodes CASSREGTGKWYEQYV. The chain links TRBV16 to TRBJ2-7; 9 bases line up with TRBD1. In germline, CDR1 is KGHSY, CDR2 FQNENV. V trimming: 4 bases; J trimming: 4 bases; junction bases outside the gene matches: 11. The CDR3 is made up of 16 amino acids.

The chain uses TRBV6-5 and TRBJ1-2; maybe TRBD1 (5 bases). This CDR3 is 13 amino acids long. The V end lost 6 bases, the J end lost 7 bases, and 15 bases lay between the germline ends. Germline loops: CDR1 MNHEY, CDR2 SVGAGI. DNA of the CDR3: TGTGCCAGCAGACCACCACAGGCTAGTGGCTACACCTTC. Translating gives CASRPPQASGYTF.

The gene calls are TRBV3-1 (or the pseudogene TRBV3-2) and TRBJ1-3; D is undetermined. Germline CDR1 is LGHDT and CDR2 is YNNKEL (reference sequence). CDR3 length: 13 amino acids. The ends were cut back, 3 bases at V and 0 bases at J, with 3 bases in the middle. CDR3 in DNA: TGTGCCAGCAGCCAGGCCTCTGGAAACACCATATATTTT. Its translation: CASSQASGNTIYF.

The CDR3 coding sequence is TGTGCTAGTGGCCTGGTACTGGGACAGTACACCGGGGAGCTGTTTTTT. This sequence encodes CASGLVLGQYTGELFF. This chain uses TRBV12-5 with TRBJ2-2; 7 bases match TRBD1. Trimming took 6 bases from V and 3 from J; bases not matched to a gene: 10. The CDR3 is 16 amino acids. CDR1 is LGHNT and CDR2 is FRNRAP in the germline V gene.

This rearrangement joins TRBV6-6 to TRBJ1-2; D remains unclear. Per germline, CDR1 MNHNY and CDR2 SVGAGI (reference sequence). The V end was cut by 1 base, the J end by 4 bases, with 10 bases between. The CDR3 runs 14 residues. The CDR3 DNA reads TGTGCCAGCAGTTACTTAGGCCAGATCTATGGCTACACCTTC. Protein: CASSYLGQIYGYTF.

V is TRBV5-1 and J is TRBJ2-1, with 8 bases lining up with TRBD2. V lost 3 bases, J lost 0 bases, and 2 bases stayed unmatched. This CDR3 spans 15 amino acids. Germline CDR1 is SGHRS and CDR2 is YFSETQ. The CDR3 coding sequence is TGCGCCAGCAGCTCGCTAGCGGGCTCCTACAATGAGCAGTTCTTC. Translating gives CASSSLAGSYNEQFF.

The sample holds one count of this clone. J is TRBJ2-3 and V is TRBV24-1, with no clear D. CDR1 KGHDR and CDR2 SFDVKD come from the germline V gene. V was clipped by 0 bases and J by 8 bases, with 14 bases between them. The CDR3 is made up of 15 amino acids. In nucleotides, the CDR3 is TGTGCCACCAGTGATTTGCAAGTCCCCCATAGTACGCAGTATTTT. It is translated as CATSDLQVPHSTQYF.

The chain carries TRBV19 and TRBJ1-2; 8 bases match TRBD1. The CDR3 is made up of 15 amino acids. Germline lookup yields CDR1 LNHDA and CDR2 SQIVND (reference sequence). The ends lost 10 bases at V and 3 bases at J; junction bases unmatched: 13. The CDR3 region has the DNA TGTGCCACCCGGAGGGCCCTACAGGGGGACTATGGCTACACCTTC. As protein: CATRRALQGDYGYTF.

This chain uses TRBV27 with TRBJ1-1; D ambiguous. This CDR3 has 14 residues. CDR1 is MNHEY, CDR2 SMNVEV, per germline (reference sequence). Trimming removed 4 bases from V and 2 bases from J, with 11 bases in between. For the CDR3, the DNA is TGTGCCAGCAGTTCGGACCTAATAAACACTGAAGCTTTCTTT. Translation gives CASSSDLINTEAFF.

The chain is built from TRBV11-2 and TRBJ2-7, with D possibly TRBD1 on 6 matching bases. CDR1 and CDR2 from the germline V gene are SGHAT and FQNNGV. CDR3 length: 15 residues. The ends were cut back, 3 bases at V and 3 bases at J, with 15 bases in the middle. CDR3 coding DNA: TGTGCCAGCAGCTTGACAGGCGCCGGACTCTACGAGCAGTACGTC. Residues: CASSLTGAGLYEQYV.

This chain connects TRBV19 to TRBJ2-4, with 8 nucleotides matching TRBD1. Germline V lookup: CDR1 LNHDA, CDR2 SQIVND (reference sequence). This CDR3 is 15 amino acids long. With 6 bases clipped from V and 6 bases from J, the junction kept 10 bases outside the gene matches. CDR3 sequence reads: CASRRTGISGNIQYF. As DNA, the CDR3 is TGTGCCAGTAGGCGGACAGGGATTAGTGGAAACATTCAGTACTTC.

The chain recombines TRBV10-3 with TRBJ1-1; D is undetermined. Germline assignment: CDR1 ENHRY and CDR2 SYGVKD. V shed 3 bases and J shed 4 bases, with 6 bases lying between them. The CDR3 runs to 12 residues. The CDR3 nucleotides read TGTGCCATCAGTGACGGGTCCACTGAAGCTTTCTTT. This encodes CAISDGSTEAFF.

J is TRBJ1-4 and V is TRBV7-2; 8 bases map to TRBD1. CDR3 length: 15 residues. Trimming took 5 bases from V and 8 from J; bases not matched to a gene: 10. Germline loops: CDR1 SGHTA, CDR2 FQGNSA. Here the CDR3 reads CASSLGAGGREKLFF. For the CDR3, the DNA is TGTGCCAGCAGCCTAGGAGCAGGGGGCAGGGAAAAACTGTTTTTT.

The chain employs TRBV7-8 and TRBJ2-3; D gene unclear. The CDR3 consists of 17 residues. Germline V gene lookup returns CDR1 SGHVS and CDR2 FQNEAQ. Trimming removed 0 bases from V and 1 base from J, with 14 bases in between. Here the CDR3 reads CASSLARRATGTDTQYF. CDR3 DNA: TGTGCCAGCAGCTTAGCGAGGCGCGCGACTGGCACAGATACGCAGTATTTT.